The sequence of this TCR beta chain was determined in a study of T cell changes during pregnancy in multiple sclerosis. Sequenced by immunoSEQ multiplex PCR; TCRdb stores in-frame clones only, minus some. The data contain about 67,000 clones, 91% of them singletons. This material consisted of peripheral blood, taken in the second trimester of pregnancy. This TCR derives from a female donor with multiple sclerosis, enrolled in a pregnancy study.

The CDR3 reads CASSLAGTSGMGEQFF. The CDR3 nucleotides are TGCGCCAGCAGCTTGGCAGGGACTAGCGGGATGGGTGAGCAGTTCTTC. This chain uses TRBV5-1 with TRBJ2-1, with 13 bases lining up with TRBD2. This CDR3 is 16 amino acids long. Germline lookup yields CDR1 SGHRS and CDR2 YFSETQ. After removal of 0 bases from V and 9 bases from J, the junction contained 6 bases not matched to a gene.